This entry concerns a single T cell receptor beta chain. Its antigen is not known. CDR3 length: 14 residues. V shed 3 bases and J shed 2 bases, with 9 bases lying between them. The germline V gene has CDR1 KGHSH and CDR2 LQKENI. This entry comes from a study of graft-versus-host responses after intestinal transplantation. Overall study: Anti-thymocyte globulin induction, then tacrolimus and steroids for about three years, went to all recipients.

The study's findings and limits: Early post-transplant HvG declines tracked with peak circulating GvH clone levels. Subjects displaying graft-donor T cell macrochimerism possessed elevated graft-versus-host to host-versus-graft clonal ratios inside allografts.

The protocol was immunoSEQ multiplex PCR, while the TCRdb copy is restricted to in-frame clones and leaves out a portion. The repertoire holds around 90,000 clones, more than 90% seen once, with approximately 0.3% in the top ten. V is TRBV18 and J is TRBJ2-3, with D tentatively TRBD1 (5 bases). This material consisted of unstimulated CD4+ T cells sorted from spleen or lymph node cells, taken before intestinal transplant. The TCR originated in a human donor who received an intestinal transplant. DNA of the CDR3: TGTGCCAGCTCACCTAGGGGCCTCACAGATACGCAGTATTTT. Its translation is CASSPRGLTDTQYF.